This entry is about one T cell receptor (beta chain). This entry belongs to a study of blood T cell repertoires in COVID-19. With V trimmed by 3 bases and J by 9 bases, 14 bases remained unmatched. Germline-derived CDR1 and CDR2 are MDHEN and SYDVKM. This CDR3 contains 16 residues. Using immunoSEQ multiplex PCR, the repertoire was profiled, and TCRdb retains in-frame clones only, with some absent. Among 15,000 to 20,000 clones listed, approximately 91% were seen once. This chain connects TRBV28 to TRBJ1-5; 7 bases are a match to TRBD1. The sequencing input was peripheral blood. This receptor was obtained from a man in his sixties with acute or convalescent COVID-19. The CDR3 reads CASSLIGPGGRRPQHF. Written as DNA, the CDR3 is TGTGCCAGCAGTTTGATCGGGCCAGGGGGGCGCCGGCCCCAGCATTTT. Filled out from reference TRBV28 and TRBJ1-5, the complete variable domain reads DVKVTQSSRYLVKRTGEKVFLECVQDMDHENMFWYRQDPGLGLRLIYFSYDVKMKEKGDIPEGYSVSREKKERFSLILESASTNQTSMYLCASSLIGPGGRRPQHFGDGTRLSIL.